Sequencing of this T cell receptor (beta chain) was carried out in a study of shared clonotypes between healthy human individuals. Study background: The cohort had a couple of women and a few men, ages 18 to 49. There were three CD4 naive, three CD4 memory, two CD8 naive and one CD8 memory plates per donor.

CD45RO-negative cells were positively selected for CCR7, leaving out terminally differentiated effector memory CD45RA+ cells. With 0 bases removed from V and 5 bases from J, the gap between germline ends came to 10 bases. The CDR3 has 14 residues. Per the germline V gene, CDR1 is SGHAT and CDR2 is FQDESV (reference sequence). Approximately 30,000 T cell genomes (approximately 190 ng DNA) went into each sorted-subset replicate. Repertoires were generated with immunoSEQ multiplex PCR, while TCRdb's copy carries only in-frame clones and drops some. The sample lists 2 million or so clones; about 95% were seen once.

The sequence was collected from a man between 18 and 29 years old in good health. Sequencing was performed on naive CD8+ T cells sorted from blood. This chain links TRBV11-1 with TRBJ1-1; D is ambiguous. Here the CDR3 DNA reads TGTGCCAGCAGCTTAGCGCGGAGTGTGACTGAAGCTTTCTTT. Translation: CASSLARSVTEAFF.